This entry is about one TCR beta chain. This CDR3 contains 14 residues. In germline, CDR1 is SNHLY, CDR2 FYNNEI. V shed 6 bases and J shed 2 bases, with 14 bases lying between them. This sample stems from a study of CD8 T cells in Susac syndrome. An input of roughly 0.45 to 1 ug of RNA was subjected to reverse transcription using random hexamers. One entry per CDR3 protein results from TCRdb running MiXCR on the immunoSEQ multiplex PCR reads. This sample has about 60,000 distinct CDR3 sequences; more than 90% occur once, and the top ten carry roughly 0.2%. This rearrangement joins TRBV2 to TRBJ2-7; a possible D gene is TRBD1 (6 bases). The receptor was isolated from a human donor in good health. The sequencing sample was made of CD8+ T cells from PBMCs. CDR3 protein: CASSRTGQTYEQYF. The CDR3 region has the DNA TGTGCCAGCAGCCGTACAGGGCAGACCTACGAGCAGTACTTC.